The 20 T cell receptor beta chains listed next were all sequenced from one sample in a study of blood T cell repertoires in COVID-19. TCRdb's table, derived via immunoSEQ multiplex PCR, lists solely in-frame clones and lacks some. In the table there are 40,000 to 60,000 clones, around 90% of which are singletons. The sequenced material came from peripheral blood. These receptors originate from a human donor in a cohort sampled during active COVID-19.

V and J are TRBV19 and TRBJ2-7, with 8 bases that match TRBD1. The CDR3 is 12 amino acids. The germline V gene has CDR1 LNHDA and CDR2 SQIVND (reference sequence). V shed 9 bases, J shed 2 bases, and the junction held 3 bases outside the gene matches. The CDR3 DNA reads as TGTGCCAGGAGACAGGGGACCTACGAGCAGTACGTC. This codes for CARRQGTYEQYV.

V is TRBV6-5 and J is TRBJ1-6; 7 bases line up with TRBD1. This CDR3 comprises 15 residues. The germline V gene has CDR1 MNHEY and CDR2 SVGAGI. J lost 0 bases, V lost 6 bases, and 2 bases had no gene match. CDR3 sequence (DNA): TGTGCCAGCAGACGACAGGGCTCCTATAATTCACCCCTCCACTTT. Protein sequence: CASRRQGSYNSPLHF.

The chain couples TRBV28 to TRBJ1-1, with a tentative D call TRBD1 (6 bases). Germline V gene data show CDR1 as MDHEN and CDR2 as SYDVKM. The V end lost 5 bases, the J end lost 10 bases, and 14 bases lay between the germline ends. The CDR3 has 12 residues. The CDR3 is CASSPGQIRAFF. For the CDR3, the DNA is TGTGCCAGCAGTCCAGGACAGATCCGAGCTTTCTTT.

The gene calls are TRBV7-2 and TRBJ1-6; 9 bases fit TRBD1. The CDR3 runs 17 residues. The germline V gene has CDR1 SGHTA and CDR2 FQGNSA. The V and J ends lost 3 bases and 7 bases, in that order; junction bases with no gene match: 10. The CDR3: CASSFRTGANSNSPLHF. DNA for the CDR3: TGTGCCAGCAGCTTCCGGACAGGGGCGAACAGCAATTCACCCCTCCACTTT.

The rearrangement joins TRBV5-1 to TRBJ1-6, with D possibly being TRBD1 (6 bases). Germline CDR1 reads SGHRS; CDR2 reads YFSETQ. The ends were cut back, 0 bases at V and 10 bases at J, with 14 bases in the middle. This CDR3 is 15 amino acids long. The CDR3 loop is CASSLDGGGHSPLHF. The CDR3, as DNA: TGCGCCAGCAGCTTGGATGGGGGGGGACACTCACCCCTCCACTTT.

This clone was observed a handful of times. This chain links TRBV4-1 with TRBJ1-5; TRBD1 matches at 9 bases. Germline V gene lookup returns CDR1 MGHRA and CDR2 YSYEKL. The CDR3 loop spans 16 amino acids. The junction had 6 bases not matched to a gene; V was cut back by 1 base and J by 5 bases. The CDR3 region has the DNA TGCGCCAGCAGCCAAGGTGGACAGGGGCGATATCAGCCCCAGCATTTT. Its protein product is CASSQGGQGRYQPQHF.

The J gene is TRBJ2-1, the V gene TRBV7-3; 8 nucleotides match TRBD2. Unmatched junction bases numbered 6, after V lost 5 bases and J lost 3 bases. The germline V gene has CDR1 SGHTA and CDR2 FQGTGA. The CDR3 consists of 15 residues. For the CDR3, the DNA is TGTGCCAGCAGCCAATCTAGCGGGCTCTACAATGAGCAGTTCTTC. Protein sequence: CASSQSSGLYNEQFF. Variable domain in full (rest from reference TRBV7-3 and TRBJ2-1): GAGVSQTPSNKVTEKGKYVELRCDPISGHTALYWYRQSLGQGPEFLIYFQGTGAADDSGLPNDRFFAVRPEGSVSTLKIQRTERGDSAVYLCASSQSSGLYNEQFFGPGTRLTVL.

The chain is built from TRBV4-1 and TRBJ1-1; TRBD1 might be the D (6 bases). Germline CDR1 reads MGHRA; CDR2 reads YSYEKL. The CDR3 totals 16 residues. V gave up 1 base and J gave up 7 bases, with 19 bases separating them. CDR3 residues: CASSQGWGGDNHEAFF. The CDR3 DNA sequence: TGCGCCAGCAGCCAAGGATGGGGGGGGGACAATCATGAAGCTTTCTTT.

The chain uses TRBV18 and TRBJ2-5, with D possibly TRBD2 on 6 matching bases. This CDR3 has 15 amino acids. Deletions cut 3 bases from V and 2 bases from J, with 13 bases between. Germline CDR1 KGHSH, CDR2 LQKENI. CDR3 coding DNA: TGTGCCAGCTCACCCCCGGCGGGGCGGCAAGAGACCCAGTACTTC. Translating gives CASSPPAGRQETQYF.

J is TRBJ1-5 and V is TRBV6-5; D not certain. This CDR3 is 14 amino acids long. The V gene lost 6 bases and the J gene lost 4 bases, with 13 bases spanning the gap. CDR1 is MNHEY, CDR2 SVGAGI, per germline. The chain's CDR3 is CASRPAGKNQPQHF. The CDR3 DNA reads as TGTGCCAGCAGACCCGCCGGGAAAAATCAGCCCCAGCATTTT.

The chain uses TRBV7-3 and TRBJ1-3; D gene ambiguous. The V and J ends lost 5 bases and 3 bases respectively, with 8 bases between them. This CDR3 is built from 13 residues. Germline CDR1 is SGHTA and CDR2 is FQGTGA. DNA for the CDR3: TGTGCCAGCAGCCCCTACTATGGAAACACCATATATTTT. Translated, it gives CASSPYYGNTIYF.

The chain uses TRBV19 and TRBJ1-1, with 9 bases matching TRBD1. The germline gives CDR1 LNHDA, CDR2 SQIVND (reference sequence). The ends lost 1 base at V and 3 bases at J; junction bases unmatched: 0. The CDR3 runs 14 residues. Here the CDR3 DNA reads TGTGCCAGTAGTATAGGGACAGGGGACACTGAAGCTTTCTTT. The encoded protein is CASSIGTGDTEAFF.

This rearrangement joins TRBV4-2 to TRBJ2-7, with D possibly TRBD2 on 5 matching bases. Trimming removed 0 bases at V and 4 bases at J, with 13 bases between. CDR1 is LGHNA, CDR2 YNFKEQ, per germline. CDR3 length: 15 residues. The CDR3 loop is CASSQDHSPGYEQYV. CDR3 coding DNA: TGTGCCAGCAGCCAAGATCACAGTCCGGGGTACGAGCAGTACGTC.

The chain uses TRBV5-1 and TRBJ2-7; TRBD1 matches 7 bases. Germline CDR1 SGHRS, CDR2 YFSETQ. The CDR3 has 18 amino acids. The ends lost 0 bases at V and 2 bases at J; junction bases unmatched: 14. CDR3 sequence reads: CASSLARRLGQPPYEQYF. CDR3 sequence (DNA): TGCGCCAGCAGCTTGGCCAGACGTTTGGGACAGCCCCCCTACGAGCAGTACTTC.

This chain links TRBV2 with TRBJ2-7; TRBD1 is a possible D gene (6 bases). The CDR3 extends over 13 amino acids. Germline V lookup: CDR1 SNHLY, CDR2 FYNNEI. V lost 6 bases, J lost 0 bases, and 9 bases lay in between. The CDR3 sequence: CASSGQFSYEQYF. The CDR3 nucleotides are TGTGCCAGCAGCGGACAGTTCTCCTACGAGCAGTACTTC.

This chain links TRBV29-1 with TRBJ1-2, with 7 bases identical to TRBD1. The V gene end was trimmed by 2 bases and the J gene end by 4 bases; junction bases not matched to a gene: 7. CDR3 size: 14 residues. Germline V lookup: CDR1 SQVTM, CDR2 ANQGSEA. DNA for the CDR3: TGCAGCGTTGAAATCGTAGGGGGCACCTATGGCTACACCTTC. This gives the protein CSVEIVGGTYGYTF. The entire variable domain, with the rest obtained from reference TRBV29-1 and TRBJ1-2, is as follows: SAVISQKPSRDICQRGTSLTIQCQVDSQVTMMFWYRQQPGQSLTLIATANQGSEATYESGFVIDKFPISRPNLTFSTLTVSNMSPEDSSIYLCSVEIVGGTYGYTFGSGTRLTVV.

The table lists this clone with a count of one. The genes are TRBV5-5 and TRBJ1-6, with TRBD1 matching 7 bases. The CDR3 totals 16 residues. Per the germline V gene, CDR1 is SGHKS and CDR2 is YYEKEE (reference sequence). The V gene end was trimmed by 4 bases and the J gene end by 1 base; junction bases not matched to a gene: 5. The CDR3 protein is CASSPRQGSYNSPLHF. DNA for the CDR3: TGTGCCAGCAGCCCAAGACAGGGATCCTATAATTCACCCCTCCACTTT.

A single count supports this clone. This chain connects TRBV6-5 to TRBJ2-7; D might be TRBD1 (6 bases). V was shortened by 5 bases and J by 4 bases, with 18 bases between the two germline ends. There are 15 residues in the CDR3. Germline V gene lookup returns CDR1 MNHEY and CDR2 SVGAGI. The CDR3 DNA reads TGTGCCAGCAGTAGGGACGGGACACCTATTTACGAGCAGTACGTC. This gives the protein CASSRDGTPIYEQYV.

This clone was seen a few times. This chain links TRBV18 with TRBJ1-6; D is unclear. This CDR3 is 15 amino acids long. V shed 3 bases and J shed 0 bases, with 6 bases lying between them. The germline V gene has CDR1 KGHSH and CDR2 LQKENI. Written as DNA, the CDR3 is TGTGCCAGCTCACCTGAGAGCTCCTATAATTCACCCCTCCACTTT. Translation: CASSPESSYNSPLHF.

The rearrangement joins TRBV21-1 to TRBJ1-5; the table's TRBD1 call for D was not verified on the DNA. TRBV21-1 is a listed pseudogene. The CDR3 loop spans 11 amino acids. CDR3: CASLLSQPQHF. The CDR3 DNA reads as TGTGCCAGTCTTCTCAGTCAGCCCCAGCATTTT.